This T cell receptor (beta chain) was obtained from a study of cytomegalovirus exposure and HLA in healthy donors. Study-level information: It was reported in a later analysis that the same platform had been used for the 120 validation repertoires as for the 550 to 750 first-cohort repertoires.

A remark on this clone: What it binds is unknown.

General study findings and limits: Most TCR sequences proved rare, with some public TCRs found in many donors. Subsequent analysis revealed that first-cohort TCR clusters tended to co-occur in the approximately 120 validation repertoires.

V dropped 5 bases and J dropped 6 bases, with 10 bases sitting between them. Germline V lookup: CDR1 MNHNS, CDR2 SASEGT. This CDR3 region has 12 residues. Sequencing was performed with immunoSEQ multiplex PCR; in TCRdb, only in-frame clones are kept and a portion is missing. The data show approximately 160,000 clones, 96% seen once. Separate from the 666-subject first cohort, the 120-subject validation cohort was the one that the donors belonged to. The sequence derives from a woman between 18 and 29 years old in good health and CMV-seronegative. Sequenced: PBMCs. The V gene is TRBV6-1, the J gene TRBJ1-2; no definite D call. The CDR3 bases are TGTGCCAGCAGTTATACTTCCAATGGCTACACCTTC. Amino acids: CASSYTSNGYTF.